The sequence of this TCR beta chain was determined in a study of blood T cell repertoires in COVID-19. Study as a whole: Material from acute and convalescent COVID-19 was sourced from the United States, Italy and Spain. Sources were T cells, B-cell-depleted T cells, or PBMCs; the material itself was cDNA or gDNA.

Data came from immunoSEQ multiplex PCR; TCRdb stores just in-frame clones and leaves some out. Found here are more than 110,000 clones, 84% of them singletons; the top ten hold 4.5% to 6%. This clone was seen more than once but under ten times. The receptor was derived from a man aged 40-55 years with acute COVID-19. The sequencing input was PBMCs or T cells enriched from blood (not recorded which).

CDR3 amino acids: CASSRQGFEDYGYTF. The CDR3 DNA reads as TGTGCCAGCAGTCGACAGGGATTTGAGGACTATGGCTACACCTTC. The chain is built from TRBV6-2 or TRBV6-3 and TRBJ1-2, with TRBD1 matching 7 bases. Germline values: CDR1 MNHEY, CDR2 SVGEGT. The CDR3 loop spans 15 amino acids. After removal of 5 bases from V and 3 bases from J, the junction contained 9 bases not matched to a gene.